This T cell receptor (beta chain) stems from a study of PD-1 blockade in mismatch repair-deficient tumors. The wider study: Patients had 12 to 13 mismatch repair-deficient cancer types and were previously treated and progressing. Study conclusions and caveats: Tumor-resident clones, often undetectable pretreatment in blood, expanded then contracted after pembrolizumab.

Notes on this clone: The antigen is undetermined.

The J segment lost 0 bases and the V segment lost 5 bases, leaving 5 bases of the junction unmatched. The CDR3 is 16 amino acids. CDR1 is SGHAT and CDR2 is FQNNGV in the germline V gene. All patients were mismatch repair deficient, assessed by either PCR or immunohistochemistry. TCR sequencing covered a few patients who responded to pembrolizumab. Sequencing was performed with immunoSEQ multiplex PCR; in TCRdb, only in-frame clones are kept and a portion is missing. This sample carries some 120,000 clones, roughly nine tenths of them seen once, and the ten largest clones take less than 15%. The specimen was peripheral blood, collected 44 weeks after starting pembrolizumab. The V and J genes are TRBV11-2 and TRBJ2-4; 9 bases are shared with TRBD1. This receptor was obtained from an adult with mismatch repair-deficient cancer. For the CDR3, the DNA is TGTGCCAGCAGCATTACAGGGGGCGCAGCCAAAAACATTCAGTACTTC. Translating it yields CASSITGGAAKNIQYF.